This T cell receptor beta chain comes out of a study of shared clonotypes between healthy human individuals (dated by TCRdb to 2020 to 2021). At the level of the whole study: The cohort included a few men and a couple of women between 18 and 49 years of age. For each donor, CD4 naive and CD4 memory were each given three plates, CD8 naive was given two plates, and CD8 memory was given one plate. To estimate repertoire size and how much clonotypes are shared between individuals, the study performed deep sequencing of blood TCR repertoires from a few healthy adults. To increase sequencing depth and limit assay-specific biases, different laboratories used diverse techniques to prepare libraries and sequence TCR repertoires. Leukapheresis yielded between about 0.94 and 8.9 billion PBMCs per donor.

A word on this clone: This receptor's antigen is unknown. No base quality information exists; no much larger clone differs at one position. The same CDR3 can be traced to other DNA sequences in this sample.

TCR CDR3 regions were amplified from genomic DNA by multiplex PCR using the deep immunoSEQ assay. Extracted genomic DNA from each cell subset was spread evenly across all wells of several immunoSEQ 96-well plates, with each plate serving as a replicate. Each replicate PCR for sorted subsets received about 180 ng genomic DNA, equal to about 30,000 T cell genomes. Purified libraries were measured with a Qubit 3.0 fluorometer, size-checked on a Bioanalyzer 2100, and measured again with the KAPA Library Quantification kit. Every immunoSEQ 96-well plate was sequenced on a dedicated single-read 150-cycle Illumina NextSeq 550 flow cell. In the original analysis: The immunoSEQ output contained only junctional sequences without quality scores, so filtering could not match that applied to full-length reads. Sequences were annotated with PyIR, a Python wrapper for IgBLAST v1.9, and V/J genes and CDR3 were assigned using IMGT germline references. Any read was removed if the V/J assignment was weak (E-value above 1e-6), the CDR3 was missing, or the read contained stop codons, out-of-frame junctions, or ambiguous translated residues. V3J clonotypes were defined as sequences sharing an identical inferred V gene, J gene, and CDR3 amino acid sequence. Percentage overlap between repertoires was computed as shared unique clonotypes divided by the size of the smaller repertoire. RTK rarefaction, the Chao1 estimator, and Recon v2.1 estimates of unobserved clonotypes were used to assess repertoire richness. For all TCRbeta clonotypes obtained by the gDNA method from a handful of donors, generation probabilities were computed with OLGA. The table comes from immuneACCESS by way of TCRdb, which keeps in-frame sequences with V and J called. Part of the clones is missing from these tables; in studies checked, under half for an unresolved V gene and the rest for unknown reasons. That table furnishes V, J and clone size, whereas the DNA furnished D and trimming. The sample includes about 2 million clones, with approximately 94% observed a single time. Under 1.5% of the sample lies in the top ten.

Broader findings and caveats from the paper: Clonotypes shared by all four sorted-subset donors showed higher generation probabilities than non-shared clonotypes. Even with the large sequencing depth, rarefaction of the sorted-subset datasets indicated that sequencing was incomplete. Across a handful of donors, 5% to 6% of naive CD4, roughly 3.3% of naive CD8, 2.3% of memory CD4, and 0.4% of memory CD8 clonotypes were shared. Estimated clonotype richness was generally larger for naive than for memory subsets. The genetic and exposure-history diversity represented was limited by the small number of donors. Pairwise subsampling led to the expectation that sequencing depth would affect the degree of clonotype sharing among donors. Only blood was sampled, and tissue TCR repertoires likely differ from those in blood.

CD8 naive samples were CD45RO-negative cells positively selected for CCR7, giving a CD45RA+CCR7+ population that excluded TemRA cells. The donors were healthy, HIV-negative adults who had no recently reported acute infections or vaccinations. All donors were Caucasian adults living in Nashville, Tennessee, USA. After blood collection by leukapheresis, PBMCs were isolated using Ficoll-Histopaque density gradient centrifugation and then cryopreserved in the vapor phase of liquid nitrogen. Purity and quantity of every magnetically sorted T cell population were checked by analytical flow cytometry. Genomic DNA was isolated from every sorted fraction and measured by UV absorbance on a Nanodrop 2000c. From the germline V gene, CDR1 is MDHEN and CDR2 is SYDVKM. At the junction V is shortened by 4 bases and J by 3 bases; bases outside the gene matches: 1. The CDR3 runs 13 residues from the cysteine to the phenylalanine. Solely the CDR3 DNA is kept, with 39 bases framed from the first base.

This sequence uses TRBV28 and TRBJ2-3, and 7 junction bases match TRBD1. Sequenced material: naive CD8+ T cells sorted from blood. The cell subset or site label corresponds to: CD45RA+CCR7+. This TCR was recovered from a man younger than 30 in good health. The sequence in DNA is TGTGCCAGCAGTTCGACAGGGACAGATACGCAGTATTTT. This gives the protein CASSSTGTDTQYF.